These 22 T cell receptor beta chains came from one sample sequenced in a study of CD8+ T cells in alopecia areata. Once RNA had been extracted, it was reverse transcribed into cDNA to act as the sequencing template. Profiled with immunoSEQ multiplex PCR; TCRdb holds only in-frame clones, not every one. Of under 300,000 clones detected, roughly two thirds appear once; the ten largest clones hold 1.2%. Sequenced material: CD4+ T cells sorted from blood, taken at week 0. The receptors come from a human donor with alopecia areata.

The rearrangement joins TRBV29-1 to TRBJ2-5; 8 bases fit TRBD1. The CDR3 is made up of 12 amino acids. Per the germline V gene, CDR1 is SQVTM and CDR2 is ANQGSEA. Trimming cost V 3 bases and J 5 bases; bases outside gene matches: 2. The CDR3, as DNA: TGCAGCGTTGAGAGACAGGGGGAGACCCAGTACTTC. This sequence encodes CSVERQGETQYF.

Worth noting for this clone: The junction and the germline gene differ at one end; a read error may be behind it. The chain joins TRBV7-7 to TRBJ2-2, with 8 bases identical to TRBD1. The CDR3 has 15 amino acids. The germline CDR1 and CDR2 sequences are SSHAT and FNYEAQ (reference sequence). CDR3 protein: CASSSRTGHTGELFF. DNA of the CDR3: TGTGCTAGCAGCTCGCGGACAGGGCACACCGGGGAGCTGTTTTTT.

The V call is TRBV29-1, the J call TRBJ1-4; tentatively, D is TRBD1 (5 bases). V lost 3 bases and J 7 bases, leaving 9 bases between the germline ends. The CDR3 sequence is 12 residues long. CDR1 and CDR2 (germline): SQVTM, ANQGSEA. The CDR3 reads CSVEGGAEKLFF. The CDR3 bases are TGCAGCGTTGAGGGAGGGGCTGAAAAACTGTTTTTT. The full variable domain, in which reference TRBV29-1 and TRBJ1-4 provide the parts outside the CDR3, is SAVISQKPSRDICQRGTSLTIQCQVDSQVTMMFWYRQQPGQSLTLIATANQGSEATYESGFVIDKFPISRPNLTFSTLTVSNMSPEDSSIYLCSVEGGAEKLFFGSGTQLSVL.

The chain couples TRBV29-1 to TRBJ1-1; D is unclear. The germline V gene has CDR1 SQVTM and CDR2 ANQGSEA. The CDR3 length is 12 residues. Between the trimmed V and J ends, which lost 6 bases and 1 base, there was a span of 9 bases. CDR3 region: CSVGKGNTEAFF. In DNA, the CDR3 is TGCAGCGTGGGAAAAGGGAACACTGAAGCTTTCTTT.

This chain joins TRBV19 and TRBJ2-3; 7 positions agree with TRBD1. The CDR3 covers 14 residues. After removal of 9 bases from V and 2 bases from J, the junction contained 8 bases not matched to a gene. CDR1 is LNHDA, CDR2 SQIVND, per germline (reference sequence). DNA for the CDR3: TGTGCCAGCGCGAGGACAGGCACCACAGATACGCAGTATTTT. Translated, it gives CASARTGTTDTQYF.

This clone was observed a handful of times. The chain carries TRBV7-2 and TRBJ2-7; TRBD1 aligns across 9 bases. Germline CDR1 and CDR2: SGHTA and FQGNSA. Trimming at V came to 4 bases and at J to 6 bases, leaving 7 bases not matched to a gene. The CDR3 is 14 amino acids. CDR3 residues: CASSSPGQGSEQYF. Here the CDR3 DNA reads TGTGCCAGCAGCTCACCGGGACAGGGTAGCGAGCAGTACTTC.

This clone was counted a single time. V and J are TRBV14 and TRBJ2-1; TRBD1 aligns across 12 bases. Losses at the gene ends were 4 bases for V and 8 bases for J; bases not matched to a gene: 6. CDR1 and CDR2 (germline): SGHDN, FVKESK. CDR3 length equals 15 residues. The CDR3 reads CASSLRDRGLDEQFF. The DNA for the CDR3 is TGTGCCAGCAGCCTCCGGGACAGGGGGCTGGATGAGCAGTTCTTC.

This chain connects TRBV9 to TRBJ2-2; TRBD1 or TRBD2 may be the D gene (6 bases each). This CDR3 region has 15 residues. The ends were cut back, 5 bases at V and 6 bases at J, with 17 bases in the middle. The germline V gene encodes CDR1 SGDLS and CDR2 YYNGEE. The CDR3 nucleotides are TGTGCCAGCAGTCCCATGGGGGGCGCGTCCGGGGAGCTGTTTTTT. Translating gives CASSPMGGASGELFF.

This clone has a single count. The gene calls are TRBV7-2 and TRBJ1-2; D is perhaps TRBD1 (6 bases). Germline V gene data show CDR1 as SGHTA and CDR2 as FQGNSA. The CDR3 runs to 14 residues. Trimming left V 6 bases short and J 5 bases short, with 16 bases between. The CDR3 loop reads CASRSRGLGYGYTF. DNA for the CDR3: TGTGCCAGCAGGTCCAGGGGATTGGGATATGGCTACACCTTC.

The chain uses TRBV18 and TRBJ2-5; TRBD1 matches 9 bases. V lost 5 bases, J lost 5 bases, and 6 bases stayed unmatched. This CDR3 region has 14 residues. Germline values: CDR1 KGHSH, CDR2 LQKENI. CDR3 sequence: CASSTQGASETQYF. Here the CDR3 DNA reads TGTGCCAGCTCAACACAGGGGGCGAGCGAGACCCAGTACTTC. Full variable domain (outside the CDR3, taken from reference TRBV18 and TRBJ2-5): NAGVMQNPRHLVRRRGQEARLRCSPMKGHSHVYWYRQLPEEGLKFMVYLQKENIIDESGMPKERFSAEFPKEGPSILRIQQVVRGDSAAYFCASSTQGASETQYFGPGTRLLVL.

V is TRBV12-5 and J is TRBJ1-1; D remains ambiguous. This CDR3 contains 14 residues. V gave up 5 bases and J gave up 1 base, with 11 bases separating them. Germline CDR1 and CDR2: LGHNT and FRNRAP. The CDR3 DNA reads TGTGCTAGTGGTAACACGACGCAGAACACTGAAGCTTTCTTT. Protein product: CASGNTTQNTEAFF.

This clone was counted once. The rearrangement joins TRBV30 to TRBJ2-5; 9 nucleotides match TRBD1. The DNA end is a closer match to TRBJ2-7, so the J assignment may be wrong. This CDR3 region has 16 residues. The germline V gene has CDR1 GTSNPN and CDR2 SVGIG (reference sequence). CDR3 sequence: CAWSLKAGTGIGEQYF. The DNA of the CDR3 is TGTGCCTGGAGTCTAAAAGCCGGGACAGGGATCGGCGAGCAGTACTTC.

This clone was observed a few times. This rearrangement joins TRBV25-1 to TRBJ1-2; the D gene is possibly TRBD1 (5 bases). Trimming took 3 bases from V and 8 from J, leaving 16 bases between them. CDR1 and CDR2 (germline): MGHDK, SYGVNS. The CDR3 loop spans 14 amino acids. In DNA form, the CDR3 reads TGTGCCAGCAGTGAGGCGGGGGGGTTATACGGCTACACCTTC. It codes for CASSEAGGLYGYTF.

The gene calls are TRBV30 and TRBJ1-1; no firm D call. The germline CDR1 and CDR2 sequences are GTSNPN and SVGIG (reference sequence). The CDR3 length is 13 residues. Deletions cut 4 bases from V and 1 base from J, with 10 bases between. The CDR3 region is CAWMGYTNTEAFF. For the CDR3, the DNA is TGTGCCTGGATGGGGTACACGAACACTGAAGCTTTCTTT.

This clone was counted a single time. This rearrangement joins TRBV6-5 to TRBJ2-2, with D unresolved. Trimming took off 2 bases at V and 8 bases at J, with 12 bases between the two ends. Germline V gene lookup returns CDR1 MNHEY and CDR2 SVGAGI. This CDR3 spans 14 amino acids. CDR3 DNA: TGTGCCAGCAGTTACATTTTGAGTGCTGGGGAGCTGTTTTTT. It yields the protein CASSYILSAGELFF.

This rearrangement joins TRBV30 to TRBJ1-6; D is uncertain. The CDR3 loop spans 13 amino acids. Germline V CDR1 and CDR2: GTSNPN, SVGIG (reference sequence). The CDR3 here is CAFAAGLDSPLHF. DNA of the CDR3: TGTGCTTTTGCAGCAGGTCTAGATTCACCCCTCCACTTT.

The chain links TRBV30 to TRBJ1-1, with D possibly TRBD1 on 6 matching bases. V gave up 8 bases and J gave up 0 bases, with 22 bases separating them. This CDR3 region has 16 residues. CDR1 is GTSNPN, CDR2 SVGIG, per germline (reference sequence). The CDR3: CAGLLGTHNMNTEAFF. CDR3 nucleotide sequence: TGTGCCGGGTTGCTCGGGACACACAATATGAACACTGAAGCTTTCTTT.

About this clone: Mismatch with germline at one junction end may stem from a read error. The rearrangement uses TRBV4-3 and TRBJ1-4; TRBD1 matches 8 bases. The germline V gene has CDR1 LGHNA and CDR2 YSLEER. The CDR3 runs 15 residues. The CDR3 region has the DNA TGCGCCAGCAGCAAAGACAGGGGCCGCGGCGAAAAACTGTTTTTT. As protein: CASSKDRGRGEKLFF.

The CDR3 DNA reads as TGTGCCACCAGCGAAAGGGGACCGCCTAATTCACCCCTCCACTTT. The encoded protein is CATSERGPPNSPLHF. The chain joins TRBV15 to TRBJ1-6, with D perhaps TRBD1 (5 bases). Trimming pared 5 bases from V and 6 bases from J, leaving 14 bases between. Germline-derived CDR1 and CDR2 are LNHNV and YYDKDF (reference sequence). This CDR3 comprises 15 residues.

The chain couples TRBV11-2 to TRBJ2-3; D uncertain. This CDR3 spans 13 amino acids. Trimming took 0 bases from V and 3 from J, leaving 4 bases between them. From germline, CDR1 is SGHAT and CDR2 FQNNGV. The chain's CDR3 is CASSLDRTDTQYF. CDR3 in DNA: TGTGCCAGCAGCTTAGATAGGACAGATACGCAGTATTTT.

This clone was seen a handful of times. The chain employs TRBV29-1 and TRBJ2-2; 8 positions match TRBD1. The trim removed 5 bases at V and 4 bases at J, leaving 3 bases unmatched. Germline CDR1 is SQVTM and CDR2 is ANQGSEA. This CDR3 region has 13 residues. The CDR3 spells CSVWTGITGELFF. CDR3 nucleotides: TGCAGCGTTTGGACAGGGATCACCGGGGAGCTGTTTTTT.

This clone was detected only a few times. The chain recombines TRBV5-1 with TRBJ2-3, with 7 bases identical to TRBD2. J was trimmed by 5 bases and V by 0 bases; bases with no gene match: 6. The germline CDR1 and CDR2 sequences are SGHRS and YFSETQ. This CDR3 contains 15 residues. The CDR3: CASSLDGASGDTQYF. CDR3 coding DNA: TGCGCCAGCAGCTTGGACGGGGCTAGCGGAGATACGCAGTATTTT.